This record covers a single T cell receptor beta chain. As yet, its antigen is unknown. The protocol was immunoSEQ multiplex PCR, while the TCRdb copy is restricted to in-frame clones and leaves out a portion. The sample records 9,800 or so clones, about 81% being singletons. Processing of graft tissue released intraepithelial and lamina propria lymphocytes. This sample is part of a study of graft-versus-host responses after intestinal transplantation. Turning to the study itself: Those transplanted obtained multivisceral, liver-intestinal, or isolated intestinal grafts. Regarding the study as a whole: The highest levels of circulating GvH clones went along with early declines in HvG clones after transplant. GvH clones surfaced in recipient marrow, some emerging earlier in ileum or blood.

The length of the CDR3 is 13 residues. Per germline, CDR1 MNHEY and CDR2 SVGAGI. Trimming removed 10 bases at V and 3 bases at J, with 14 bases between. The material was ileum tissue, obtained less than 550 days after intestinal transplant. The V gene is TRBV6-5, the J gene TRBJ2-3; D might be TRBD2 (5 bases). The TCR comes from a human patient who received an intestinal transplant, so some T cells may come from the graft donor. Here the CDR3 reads CATATRITDTQYF. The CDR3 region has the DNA TGTGCCACCGCAACTAGGATAACAGATACGCAGTATTTT.